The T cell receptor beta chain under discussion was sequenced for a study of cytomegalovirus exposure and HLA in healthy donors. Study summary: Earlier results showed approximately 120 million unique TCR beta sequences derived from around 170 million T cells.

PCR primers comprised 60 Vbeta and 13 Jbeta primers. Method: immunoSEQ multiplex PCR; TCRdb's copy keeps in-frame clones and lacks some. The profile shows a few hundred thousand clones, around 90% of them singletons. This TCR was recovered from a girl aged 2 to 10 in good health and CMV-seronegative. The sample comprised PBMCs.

CDR3 sequence: CASSQGAGANVLTF. The CDR3 DNA reads TGTGCCAGCAGCCAGGGGGCAGGGGCCAACGTCCTGACTTTC. The V call is TRBV14, the J call TRBJ2-6; tentatively, D is TRBD1 (6 bases). CDR3 length: 14 amino acids. The germline CDR1 and CDR2 sequences are SGHDN and FVKESK. Between the trimmed V and J ends, which lost 3 bases and 4 bases, there was a span of 7 bases. The variable domain in full, completed from reference TRBV14 and TRBJ2-6, reads EAGVTQFPSHSVIEKGQTVTLRCDPISGHDNLYWYRRVMGKEIKFLLHFVKESKQDESGMPNNRFLAERTGGTYSTLKVQPAELEDSGVYFCASSQGAGANVLTFGAGSRLTVL.